The 7 T cell receptor beta chains reported below all come from one sample, sequenced in a study of T cell responses to AZD1222 COVID-19 vaccine. The method was immunoSEQ multiplex PCR; TCRdb's version includes in-frame clones alone and lacks a portion of them. This table holds about 160,000 clones, about nine tenths found once. The starting material was peripheral blood, obtained on day 0 of AZD1222 vaccination. The source of these receptors is an adult in good health.

V gene TRBV5-5 combines with J gene TRBJ2-7, with 10 bases lining up with TRBD2. Germline CDR1 reads SGHKS; CDR2 reads YYEKEE (reference sequence). V lost 0 bases and J lost 7; bases outside the gene matches: 10. The CDR3 spans 16 residues. DNA for the CDR3: TGTGCCAGCAGCTTGGAGGCTAGCGGGAGCTTGCGGGAGCAGTACTTC. Translation gives CASSLEASGSLREQYF.

Remarks on this clone: In the same sample, other DNA sequences code for this CDR3. The rearrangement uses TRBV19 and TRBJ1-5, with TRBD1 matching over 8 bases. The CDR3 contains 14 residues. The V and J ends lost 6 bases and 2 bases, in that order; junction bases with no gene match: 3. Germline values: CDR1 LNHDA, CDR2 SQIVND (reference sequence). The CDR3 sequence is CASSGTGGNQPQHF. The CDR3 nucleotides are TGTGCCAGTAGCGGGACAGGTGGCAATCAGCCCCAGCATTTT.

The chain combines TRBV9 with TRBJ2-1; 10 bases align to TRBD1. Germline CDR1 SGDLS, CDR2 YYNGEE. Trimming took 3 bases from V and 9 from J; bases not matched to a gene: 3. CDR3 length: 13 residues. CDR3 DNA sequence: TGTGCCAGCAGCGCTAGGACAGGGGGTGAGCAGTTCTTC. Protein product: CASSARTGGEQFF. The whole variable domain, remainder taken from reference TRBV9 and TRBJ2-1, is DSGVTQTPKHLITATGQRVTLRCSPRSGDLSVYWYQQSLDQGLQFLIQYYNGEERAKGNILERFSAQQFPDLHSELNLSSLELGDSALYFCASSARTGGEQFFGPGTRLTVL.

The gene calls are TRBV28 and TRBJ1-2; D remains unclear. Germline CDR1 and CDR2: MDHEN and SYDVKM. The ends were cut back, 2 bases at V and 6 bases at J, with 13 bases in the middle. The CDR3 has 14 residues. The CDR3 spells CASSLPAGVDGYTF. The CDR3 DNA follows: TGTGCCAGCAGTTTACCAGCGGGAGTAGATGGCTACACCTTC.

J is TRBJ1-2 and V is TRBV18; 8 nucleotides align to TRBD1. Per the germline V gene, CDR1 is KGHSH and CDR2 is LQKENI. The CDR3 is 13 residues long. Trimming removed 3 bases from V and 6 bases from J; junction bases left unmatched: 3. CDR3 sequence (DNA): TGTGCCAGCTCACCCCGACAGGGGAATGGCTACACCTTC. It yields the protein CASSPRQGNGYTF.

The V gene is TRBV12-3 or TRBV12-4, the J gene TRBJ1-2; D is uncertain. This CDR3 has 13 amino acids. The V end was cut by 2 bases, the J end by 0 bases, with 4 bases between. CDR3 in amino acids: CASSLNSNYGYTF. CDR3 bases: TGTGCCAGCAGTTTAAACTCTAACTATGGCTACACCTTC.

The genes are TRBV28 and TRBJ1-6, with D possibly being TRBD1 (5 bases). Germline loops: CDR1 MDHEN, CDR2 SYDVKM. The CDR3 runs 14 residues. V was pared by 7 bases and J by 9 bases, with 16 bases between. In DNA, the CDR3 is TGTGCCAGCACCAAAGGGGAGGTCGGTTCACCCCTCCACTTT. This codes for CASTKGEVGSPLHF.